Shown below are 29 T cell receptor beta chains from a single sample sequenced in a study of T-cell reconstitution after alpha-beta-depleted transplantation in children. As it was prepared, the TCRbeta library received unique molecular identifiers. From the PCR reads, TCRdb called clonotypes with MiXCR, one entry per CDR3 protein. The sample contains about 340,000 distinct CDR3 sequences, about an eighth of which appear only once. The specimen was PBMCs, collected from the stem cell graft. Receptors originate from a human donor who donated a stem cell graft to a child with Fanconi anemia.

This clonotype was seen repeatedly, ten times or more. J is TRBJ2-5 and V is TRBV4-3, with a weak D call TRBD1 (6 bases). V shed 1 base and J shed 5 bases, with 23 bases lying between them. The CDR3 loop spans 18 amino acids. Germline V lookup: CDR1 LGHNA, CDR2 YSLEER. CDR3 loop: CASSQVVGRGGHLETQYF. CDR3 bases: TGCGCCAGCAGCCAAGTTGTAGGCAGGGGTGGTCATCTGGAGACCCAGTACTTC.

V and J are TRBV20-1 and TRBJ1-5, with D unresolved. This CDR3 is 16 amino acids long. CDR1 is DFQATT, CDR2 SNEGSKA, per germline (reference sequence). The V end lost 3 bases, the J end lost 0 bases, and 15 bases lay between the germline ends. In nucleotides, the CDR3 is TGCAGTGCTAGTCCTCAGATGTGGAATAGCAATCAGCCCCAGCATTTT. It yields the protein CSASPQMWNSNQPQHF.

This chain connects TRBV10-3 to TRBJ2-5, with D perhaps matching TRBD1 (6 bases). Germline loops: CDR1 ENHRY, CDR2 SYGVKD. The length of the CDR3 is 15 residues. Trimming cost V 2 bases and J 2 bases, with 12 bases left between them. The CDR3 reads CAISERGTTQETQYF. CDR3 in DNA: TGTGCCATCAGTGAGCGAGGGACAACGCAAGAGACCCAGTACTTC.

This clonotype was counted a few times. The chain has TRBV12-3 or TRBV12-4 and TRBJ1-2; perhaps TRBD1 as D (6 bases). Trimming took off 8 bases at V and 8 bases at J, with 15 bases between the two ends. This CDR3 is 12 amino acids long. For the CDR3, the DNA is TGTGCCAGCGGGGGGGCCTTTGGGGGCTACACCTTC. It specifies CASGGAFGGYTF.

The chain employs TRBV5-4 and TRBJ1-2, with 11 bases matching TRBD1. Germline lookup yields CDR1 SGHNT and CDR2 YYREEE (reference sequence). V was clipped by 4 bases and J by 5 bases; unmatched bases: 16. The CDR3 runs to 18 residues. CDR3 sequence: CASSGTAGQGATPYGYTF. The CDR3 DNA is TGTGCCAGCAGCGGAACTGCAGGACAGGGGGCGACGCCGTATGGCTACACCTTC.

The genes are TRBV4-1 and TRBJ1-4; D perhaps matches TRBD1 (6 bases). Germline V gene data show CDR1 as MGHRA and CDR2 as YSYEKL. This CDR3 has 15 residues. V lost 4 bases, J lost 6 bases, and 15 bases lay in between. This CDR3 reads CASSPEGRGDEKLFF. The CDR3 DNA is TGCGCCAGCAGCCCTGAGGGCAGGGGCGATGAAAAACTGTTTTTT.

In this sample, this clonotype turned up many times. This chain connects TRBV14 to TRBJ1-2; no definite D call. The CDR3 consists of 13 residues. Trimming stripped 2 bases from V and 8 bases from J, with 12 bases between. The V gene's germline CDR1 is SGHDN and CDR2 FVKESK. CDR3 nucleotides: TGTGCCAGCAGCCAAAATCGGGGTCGGGGCTACACCTTC. It codes for CASSQNRGRGYTF.

This clonotype was recorded at least ten times. V is TRBV10-3 and J is TRBJ1-3, with D uncertain. Germline V gene lookup returns CDR1 ENHRY and CDR2 SYGVKD. The CDR3 length is 14 residues. V dropped 7 bases and J dropped 1 base, with 11 bases sitting between them. The CDR3 is CAIKDSGSGNTIYF. The DNA of the CDR3 is TGTGCCATCAAGGATTCCGGATCTGGAAACACCATATATTTT.

This clonotype was picked up many times. The rearrangement joins TRBV4-2 to TRBJ1-6, with D unresolved. Per the germline V gene, CDR1 is LGHNA and CDR2 is YNFKEQ. The length of the CDR3 is 14 residues. Trimming pared 5 bases from V and 7 bases from J, leaving 12 bases between. The CDR3 spells CASSTLGLNSPLHF. The CDR3 nucleotides are TGTGCCAGCAGCACCTTGGGCCTAAATTCACCCCTCCACTTT.

This clonotype was observed a few times. This chain uses TRBV27 with TRBJ1-2; a weak D match, TRBD1 (5 bases). The germline V and J ends were trimmed by 8 bases and 4 bases, with 26 bases remaining between them. Germline V gives CDR1 MNHEY, CDR2 SMNVEV (reference sequence). This CDR3 has 17 residues. The CDR3 nucleotides read TGTGCCAGCGCCCGCACCCGTTCTGGCCCCGGGGGCTATGGCTACACCTTC. Translation: CASARTRSGPGGYGYTF.

In its sample, this clonotype was seen a few times. V is TRBV7-9 and J is TRBJ2-7; D possibly corresponds to TRBD2 (7 bases). V dropped 5 bases and J dropped 0 bases, with 20 bases sitting between them. The CDR3 runs to 17 residues. The V gene's germline CDR1 is SEHNR and CDR2 FQNEAQ (reference sequence). Here the CDR3 reads CASSQAGAGISSYEQYF. The CDR3 region has the DNA TGTGCCAGCAGCCAGGCGGGGGCAGGGATTAGCTCCTACGAGCAGTACTTC.

The gene calls are TRBV27 and TRBJ1-6; 9 bases fit TRBD1. Germline-derived CDR1 and CDR2 are MNHEY and SMNVEV (reference sequence). This CDR3 contains 15 residues. J was trimmed by 5 bases and V by 2 bases; bases with no gene match: 1. CDR3 DNA sequence: TGTGCCAGCAGTTTAGACAGGGGGAATAATTCACCCCTCCACTTT. Its protein product is CASSLDRGNNSPLHF.

V usage is TRBV6-2 or TRBV6-3 and J usage is TRBJ1-3; D remains ambiguous. Deletions cut 6 bases from V and 4 bases from J, with 10 bases between. The germline gives CDR1 MNHEY, CDR2 SVGEGT. This CDR3 region has 13 residues. This CDR3 is CASSPSPGNTIYF. The CDR3 nucleotides read TGTGCCAGCAGCCCGAGTCCGGGAAACACCATATATTTT.

Many counts were recorded for this clonotype. This chain connects TRBV11-2 to TRBJ2-1, with D maybe TRBD1 (5 bases). The CDR3 is 11 residues long. V was shortened by 5 bases and J by 14 bases, with 13 bases between the two germline ends. CDR1 and CDR2 (germline): SGHAT, FQNNGV. CDR3 coding DNA: TGTGCCAGCAGCGGACCCCTGGACAAGTTCTTC. It encodes CASSGPLDKFF.

V and J are TRBV5-1 and TRBJ2-3, with a tentative D call TRBD1 (5 bases). This CDR3 has 14 amino acids. V was shortened by 1 base and J by 3 bases, with 9 bases between the two germline ends. In germline, CDR1 is SGHRS, CDR2 YFSETQ. In nucleotides, the CDR3 is TGCGCCAGCAGCTTGACAGGAATGACAGATACGCAGTATTTT. Its translation: CASSLTGMTDTQYF. Filled out from reference TRBV5-1 and TRBJ2-3, the complete variable domain reads KAGVTQTPRYLIKTRGQQVTLSCSPISGHRSVSWYQQTPGQGLQFLFEYFSETQRNKGNFPGRFSGRQFSNSRSEMNVSTLELGDSALYLCASSLTGMTDTQYFGPGTRLTVL.

This clonotype was detected only a few times. This chain joins TRBV6-2 or TRBV6-3 and TRBJ2-5; 8 nucleotides match TRBD1. Trimming took 6 bases from V and 5 from J; bases not matched to a gene: 11. The germline CDR1 and CDR2 sequences are MNHEY and SVGEGT. This CDR3 has 15 residues. The CDR3 DNA sequence: TGTGCCAGCAGAACCCCCACGACAGGGGTGGAGACCCAGTACTTC. Its protein product is CASRTPTTGVETQYF.

This clonotype came up once. The chain recombines TRBV5-1 with TRBJ2-5, with 9 bases fitting TRBD1. This CDR3 spans 16 amino acids. J gave up 6 bases and V 0 bases, and 9 bases lay outside the gene matches. Germline V gene lookup returns CDR1 SGHRS and CDR2 YFSETQ. The CDR3 sequence: CASSLARTGAGKTQYF. The CDR3 DNA reads TGCGCCAGCAGCTTGGCCCGGACAGGGGCTGGAAAGACCCAGTACTTC.

Ten or more counts support this clonotype. The chain links TRBV28 to TRBJ2-5, with D possibly being TRBD2 (5 bases). Germline CDR1 reads MDHEN; CDR2 reads SYDVKM. V lost 3 bases and J 4 bases, leaving 15 bases between the germline ends. The CDR3 runs 15 residues. Here the CDR3 reads CASSLGNSRGETQYF. The CDR3 coding sequence is TGTGCCAGCAGTTTGGGGAACTCCCGGGGAGAGACCCAGTACTTC.

CDR3 residues: CATSRDLRAGVDEQYF. The CDR3 bases are TGTGCCACCAGCAGAGATTTGAGAGCGGGGGTGGACGAGCAGTACTTC. The chain has TRBV15 and TRBJ2-7; 8 bases align to TRBD2. With 0 bases clipped from V and 5 bases from J, the junction kept 9 bases outside the gene matches. Germline CDR1 is LNHNV and CDR2 is YYDKDF (reference sequence). The CDR3 spans 16 residues.

With respect to this clonotype: An end of the junction does not agree with germline; a read error may underlie this. The chain carries TRBV5-1 and TRBJ2-1, with D tentatively TRBD2 (5 bases). Per the germline V gene, CDR1 is SGHRS and CDR2 is YFSETQ. The CDR3 is 14 amino acids. The CDR3 DNA reads as TGCGCCAGCAGATTGGGAAGTAGTCGGACTCGGGAGTTCTTC. It codes for CASRLGSSRTREFF.

This clonotype has more than one count but fewer than ten. The chain uses TRBV7-3 and TRBJ2-3; D may be TRBD2 (6 bases). Looked up from germline, CDR1 is SGHTA and CDR2 is FQGTGA. CDR3 size: 14 residues. Trimming took off 5 bases at V and 2 bases at J, with 11 bases between the two ends. CDR3 residues: CASSPTDYTDTQYF. The CDR3 region has the DNA TGTGCCAGCAGCCCCACGGACTACACAGATACGCAGTATTTT.

This clonotype was detected only a few times. The chain carries TRBV28 and TRBJ1-1; 7 nucleotides align to TRBD1. V trimming: 6 bases; J trimming: 5 bases; junction bases outside the gene matches: 3. Germline V gives CDR1 MDHEN, CDR2 SYDVKM. CDR3 length: 12 residues. CDR3 nucleotides: TGTGCCAGCAGATACAGGGGAACTGAAGCTTTCTTT. Translating gives CASRYRGTEAFF.

The rearrangement uses TRBV20-1 and TRBJ2-5; possible D gene TRBD2, 6 bases. Trimming stripped 7 bases from V and 7 bases from J, with 13 bases between. The germline V gene has CDR1 DFQATT and CDR2 SNEGSKA (reference sequence). This CDR3 spans 11 amino acids. CDR3 nucleotide sequence: TGCAGTGTGGCCCTGGAGGGGACCCAGTACTTC. As protein: CSVALEGTQYF.

This clonotype was seen a few times. The genes are TRBV6-5 and TRBJ1-6; no clear D gene. Trimming took off 0 bases at V and 8 bases at J, with 11 bases between the two ends. The germline CDR1 and CDR2 sequences are MNHEY and SVGAGI. CDR3 length: 15 residues. The CDR3 loop reads CASSYSGSIDSPLHF. DNA for the CDR3: TGTGCCAGCAGTTACTCTGGCAGTATCGATTCACCCCTCCACTTT.

The chain joins TRBV6-2 or TRBV6-3 to TRBJ2-5, with D perhaps TRBD1 or TRBD2 (5 bases each). From germline, CDR1 is MNHEY and CDR2 SVGEGT. This CDR3 is 14 amino acids long. V was clipped by 1 base and J by 4 bases, with 10 bases between them. The CDR3 DNA reads TGTGCCAGCAGTTACTTGGGACGGGGAGAGACCCAGTACTTC. It translates to CASSYLGRGETQYF.

At least ten counts were recorded for this clonotype. J is TRBJ1-1 and V is TRBV15; D not certain. With 0 bases removed from V and 0 bases from J, the gap between germline ends came to 5 bases. Per germline, CDR1 LNHNV and CDR2 YYDKDF (reference sequence). This CDR3 has 14 residues. CDR3 loop: CATSRDPLNTEAFF. CDR3 in DNA: TGTGCCACCAGCAGAGATCCCCTGAACACTGAAGCTTTCTTT.

This clonotype turned up a few times. The chain joins TRBV18 to TRBJ2-7; D gene uncertain. V gave up 3 bases and J gave up 4 bases, with 13 bases separating them. The V gene's germline CDR1 is KGHSH and CDR2 LQKENI. This CDR3 spans 14 amino acids. CDR3 loop: CASSPGPNPYEQYV. Written as DNA, the CDR3 is TGTGCCAGCTCACCCGGGCCAAACCCTTACGAGCAGTACGTC.

The V and J genes are TRBV2 and TRBJ1-5, with no clear D. V shed 8 bases and J shed 2 bases, with 10 bases lying between them. The V gene's germline CDR1 is SNHLY and CDR2 FYNNEI. The CDR3 contains 13 residues. The CDR3 is CASESQRNQPQHF. CDR3 in DNA: TGTGCCAGCGAATCACAACGCAATCAGCCCCAGCATTTT.

This chain joins TRBV12-3 or TRBV12-4 and TRBJ2-7; TRBD1 matches at 10 bases. After removal of 9 bases from V and 7 bases from J, the junction contained 12 bases not matched to a gene. This CDR3 spans 14 amino acids. CDR3 amino acids: CASSRQGAFGEQYF. The CDR3 region has the DNA TGTGCCAGTTCCAGACAGGGGGCTTTCGGAGAGCAGTACTTC.